Listed here is a single T cell receptor beta chain. These data come from a study of CXCR3-negative and CXCR3-positive naive CD8 T cells. There are 13 residues in the CDR3. Germline values: CDR1 LNHDA, CDR2 SQIVND (reference sequence). The TRB libraries of cDNA were built by UMI-labeled 5' RACE. TCRdb re-called the 5' RACE reads; one entry per CDR3 protein, DNA not given. The sample holds thousands of distinct CDR3 sequences. The source of this sequence is a human donor in good health. Some clones in this sample may be carry-over from other donors' samples. The material sequenced was naive CXCR3- CD8+ T cells from blood. Subset defined: CD45RO-CCR7+CD27+CD95- naive CD8+ T cells lacking CXCR3 (TNR3-). The chain couples TRBV19 to TRBJ1-6; lacking DNA, the TRBD1 call made by TCRdb goes unchecked. CDR3 region: CASSDRVYSPLHF.